This entry describes one T cell receptor (beta chain). What antigen it recognizes has not been identified. No base qualities exist here, and no much larger clone lies one base off it. The trial excluded patients who had a history of autoimmune disease or who were on systemic immunosuppression. Peripheral blood for TCR sequencing was collected from all dose cohorts at baseline, on cycle 4 day 1, and on cycle 7 day 1. Samples were obtained from an open-label, multicenter, first-in-human phase I dose-escalation trial of ivuxolimab. Adults with locally advanced or metastatic melanoma, renal cell carcinoma, hepatocellular carcinoma or head and neck squamous cell carcinoma were enrolled in the trial. Before TCR sequencing, CD4+ T cells and CD8+ T cells from peripheral blood were sorted into separate populations. This sample is drawn from a study of OX40 agonist ivuxolimab in advanced cancers. Looking at the study overall: The costimulatory receptor OX40 (CD134) was targeted by ivuxolimab, a fully human IgG2 agonistic monoclonal antibody. The paper reports the monotherapy dose-escalation portion (N of about 54 patients) of the phase I ivuxolimab trial. Among the roughly 52 dose-escalation patients, 19 had hepatocellular carcinoma, about 15 melanoma, 9 renal cell carcinoma and 9 head and neck cancer. Intravenous ivuxolimab was administered to patients every 2 weeks at six dose levels: 0.01, 0.1, 0.3, 1.5, 3 and 10 mg/kg. In the dose-escalation cohort, approximately 82% of patients were male, and the mean age was around 60 years, with a range of about 23 to 90. Prior anti-PD-1, anti-PD-L1 or anti-CTLA-4 therapy was permitted, and 35% to 40% of dose-escalation patients had received checkpoint inhibitors. The point of sequencing TCRbeta in the periphery was to test whether ivuxolimab changed TCR sequence diversity and drove clonal T-cell expansion. Partial responses occurred in three dose-escalation patients: two with cutaneous melanoma and one with hepatocellular carcinoma.

The CDR3, from cysteine to phenylalanine, totals 20 residues. Here the CDR3 DNA is all that survives: 60 bases in frame from base 1. The germline V and J ends show losses of 4 bases and 1 base respectively, and no gene match explains 19 bases of the junction. CDR1 SGHRS and CDR2 YFSETQ were looked up in the germline V gene. For sequencing of the TCRbeta CDR3 region, genomic DNA was extracted from the sorted cells. The immunoSEQ Assay was used for sequencing of TCRbeta CDR3 regions. TCRdb provides this immuneACCESS table in a form limited to in-frame rearrangements. Some clones are lacking; in checked studies, under half of them reflect an unresolved V gene, and why the rest are absent is not known. The sample data list 80,000 to 95,000 clones, and about 83% of these were observed just once. Less than 1.5% of the sample belongs to the ten largest clones. What the authors observed across the whole study: Partial responders in the 0.1-3.0 mg/kg groups had among the lowest normalized peripheral clonal expansion, especially among CD8+ T cells. At doses of 0.1 to 3.0 mg/kg, clonal expansion of both CD4+ and CD8+ blood T cells was observed from baseline to week 6. After ivuxolimab, more expanded clones were found on average in CD8+ T cells than in CD4+ T cells. Low levels of normalized T-cell clonal expansion were also seen in some patients who did not respond. Antigen specificity was not determined for the clonally expanded peripheral T cells.

The rearranged segments are TRBV5-1 and TRBJ2-3; 9 central nucleotides agree with TRBD1. The sequence came from an adult with an advanced solid tumor such as melanoma, head and neck, liver or kidney cancer. The sample in question was CD4+ or CD8+ T cells sorted from blood, obtained in a trial of the OX40 agonist ivuxolimab. The CDR3 here reads CASSPGNRGRTGGGTDTQYF. The nucleotide sequence is TGCGCCAGCAGCCCTGGGAACAGGGGGCGAACCGGCGGCGGCACAGATACGCAGTATTTT.